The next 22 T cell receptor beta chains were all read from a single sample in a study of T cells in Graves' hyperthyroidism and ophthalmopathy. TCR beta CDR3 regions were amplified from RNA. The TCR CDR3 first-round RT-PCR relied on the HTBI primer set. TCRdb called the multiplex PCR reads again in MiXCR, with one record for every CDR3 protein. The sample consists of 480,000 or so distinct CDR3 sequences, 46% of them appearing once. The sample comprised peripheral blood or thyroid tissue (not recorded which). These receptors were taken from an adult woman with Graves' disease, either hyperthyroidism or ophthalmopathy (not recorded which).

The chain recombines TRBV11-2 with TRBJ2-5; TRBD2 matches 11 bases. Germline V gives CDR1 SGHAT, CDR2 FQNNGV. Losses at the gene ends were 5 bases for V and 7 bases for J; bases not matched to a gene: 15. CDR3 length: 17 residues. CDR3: CASSQGRGLAAIGTQYF. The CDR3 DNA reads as TGTGCCAGCAGCCAAGGGAGGGGACTAGCGGCAATCGGGACCCAGTACTTC. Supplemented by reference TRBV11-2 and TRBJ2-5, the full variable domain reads EAGVAQSPRYKIIEKRQSVAFWCNPISGHATLYWYQQILGQGPKLLIQFQNNGVVDDSQLPKDRFSAERLKGVDSTLKIQPAKLEDSAVYLCASSQGRGLAAIGTQYFGPGTRLLVL.

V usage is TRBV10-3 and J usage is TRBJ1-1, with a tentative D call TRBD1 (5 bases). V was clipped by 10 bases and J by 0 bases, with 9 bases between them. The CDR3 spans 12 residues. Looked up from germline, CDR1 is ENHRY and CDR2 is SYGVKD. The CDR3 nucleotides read TGTGCCACCGGGGCCGTGAACACTGAAGCTTTCTTT. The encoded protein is CATGAVNTEAFF.

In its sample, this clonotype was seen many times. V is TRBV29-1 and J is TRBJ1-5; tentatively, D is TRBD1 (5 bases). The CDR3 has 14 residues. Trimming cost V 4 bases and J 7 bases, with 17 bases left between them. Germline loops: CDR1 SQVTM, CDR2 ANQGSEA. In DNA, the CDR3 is TGCAGCGTTGCGGGGACCAATGACTTGCAGCCCCAGCATTTT. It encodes CSVAGTNDLQPQHF.

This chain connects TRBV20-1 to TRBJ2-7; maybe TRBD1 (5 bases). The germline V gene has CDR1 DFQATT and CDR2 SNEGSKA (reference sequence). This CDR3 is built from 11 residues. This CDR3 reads CSGQLIYEQYF. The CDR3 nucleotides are TGCAGCGGACAATTGATCTACGAGCAGTACTTC.

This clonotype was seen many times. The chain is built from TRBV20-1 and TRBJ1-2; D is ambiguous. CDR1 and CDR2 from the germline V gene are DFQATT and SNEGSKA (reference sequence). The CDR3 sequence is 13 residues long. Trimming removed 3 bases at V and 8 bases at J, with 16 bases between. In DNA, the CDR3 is TGCAGTGCTAGTCTATCCTTAGAAGGGGGCTACACCTTC. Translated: CSASLSLEGGYTF.

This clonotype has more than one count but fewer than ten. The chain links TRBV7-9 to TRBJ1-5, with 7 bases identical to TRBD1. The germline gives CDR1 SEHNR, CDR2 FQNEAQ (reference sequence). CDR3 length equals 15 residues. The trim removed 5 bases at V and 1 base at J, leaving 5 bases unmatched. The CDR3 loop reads CASSPSTGSNQPQHF. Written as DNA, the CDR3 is TGTGCCAGCAGCCCATCGACAGGGAGCAATCAGCCCCAGCATTTT.

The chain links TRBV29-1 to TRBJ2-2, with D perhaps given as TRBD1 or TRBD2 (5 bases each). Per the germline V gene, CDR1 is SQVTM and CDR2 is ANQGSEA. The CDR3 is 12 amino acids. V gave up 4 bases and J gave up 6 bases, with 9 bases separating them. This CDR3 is CSVVWGSGELFF. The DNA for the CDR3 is TGCAGCGTTGTTTGGGGGTCCGGGGAGCTGTTTTTT.

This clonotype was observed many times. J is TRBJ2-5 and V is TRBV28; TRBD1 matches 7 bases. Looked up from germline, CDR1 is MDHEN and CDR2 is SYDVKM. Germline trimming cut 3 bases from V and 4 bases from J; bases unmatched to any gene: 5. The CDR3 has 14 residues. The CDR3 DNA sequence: TGTGCCAGCAGTTTCCGGACAGGTAGAGAGACCCAGTACTTC. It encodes CASSFRTGRETQYF.

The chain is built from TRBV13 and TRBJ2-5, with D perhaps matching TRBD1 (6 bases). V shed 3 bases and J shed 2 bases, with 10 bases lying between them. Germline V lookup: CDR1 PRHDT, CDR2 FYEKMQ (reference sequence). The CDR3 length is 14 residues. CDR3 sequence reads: CASSFPGQQETQYF. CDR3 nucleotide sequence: TGTGCCAGCAGCTTCCCAGGACAGCAAGAGACCCAGTACTTC.

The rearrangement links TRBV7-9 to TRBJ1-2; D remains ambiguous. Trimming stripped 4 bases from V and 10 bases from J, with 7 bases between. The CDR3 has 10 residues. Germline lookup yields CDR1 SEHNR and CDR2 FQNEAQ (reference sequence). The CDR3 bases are TGTGCCAGCAGCTCCATCCACTACACCTTC. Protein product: CASSSIHYTF.

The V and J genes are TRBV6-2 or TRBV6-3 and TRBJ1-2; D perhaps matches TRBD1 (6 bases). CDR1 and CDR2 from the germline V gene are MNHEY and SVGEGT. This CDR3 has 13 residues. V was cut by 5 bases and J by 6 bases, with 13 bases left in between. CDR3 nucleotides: TGTGCCAGCAGTCCAGGGGCCACAGATGGCTACACCTTC. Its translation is CASSPGATDGYTF.

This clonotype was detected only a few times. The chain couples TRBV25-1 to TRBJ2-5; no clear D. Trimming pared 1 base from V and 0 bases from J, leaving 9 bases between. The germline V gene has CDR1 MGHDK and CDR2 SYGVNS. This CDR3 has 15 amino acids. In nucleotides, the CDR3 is TGTGCCAGCAGTGAATTTAGGCGGCACCAAGAGACCCAGTACTTC. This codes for CASSEFRRHQETQYF.

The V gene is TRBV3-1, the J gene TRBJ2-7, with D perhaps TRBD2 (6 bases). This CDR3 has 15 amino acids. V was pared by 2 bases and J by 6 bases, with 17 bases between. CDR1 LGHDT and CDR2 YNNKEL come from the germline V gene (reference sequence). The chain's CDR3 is CASSQWDGRDSEQYF. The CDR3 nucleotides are TGTGCCAGCAGCCAATGGGACGGGAGAGATTCCGAGCAGTACTTC.

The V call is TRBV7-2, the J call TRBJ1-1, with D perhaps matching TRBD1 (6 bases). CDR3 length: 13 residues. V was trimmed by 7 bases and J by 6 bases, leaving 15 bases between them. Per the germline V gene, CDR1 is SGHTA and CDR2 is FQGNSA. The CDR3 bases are TGTGCCAGCATCCTTTCCGGGACACCTGAAGCTTTCTTT. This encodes CASILSGTPEAFF.

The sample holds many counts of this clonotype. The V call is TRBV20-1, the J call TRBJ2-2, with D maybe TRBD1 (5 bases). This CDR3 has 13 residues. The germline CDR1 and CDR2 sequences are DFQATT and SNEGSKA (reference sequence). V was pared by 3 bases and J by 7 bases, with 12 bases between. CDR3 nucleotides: TGCAGTGCTAGTTCCAGGGTGGACGGGGAGCTGTTTTTT. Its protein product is CSASSRVDGELFF.

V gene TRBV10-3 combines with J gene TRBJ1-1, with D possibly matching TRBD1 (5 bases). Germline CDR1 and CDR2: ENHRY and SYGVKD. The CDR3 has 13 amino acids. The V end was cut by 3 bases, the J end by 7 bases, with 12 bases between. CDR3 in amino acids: CAISDGGDVEAFF. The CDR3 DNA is TGTGCCATCAGTGACGGAGGGGACGTTGAAGCTTTCTTT.

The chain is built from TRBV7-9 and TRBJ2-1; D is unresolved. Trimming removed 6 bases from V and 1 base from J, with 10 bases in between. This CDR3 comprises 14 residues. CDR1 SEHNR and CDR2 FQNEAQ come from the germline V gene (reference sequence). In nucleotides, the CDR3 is TGTGCCAGCAGTAAACTGGGGTCCTACAATGAGCAGTTCTTC. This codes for CASSKLGSYNEQFF.

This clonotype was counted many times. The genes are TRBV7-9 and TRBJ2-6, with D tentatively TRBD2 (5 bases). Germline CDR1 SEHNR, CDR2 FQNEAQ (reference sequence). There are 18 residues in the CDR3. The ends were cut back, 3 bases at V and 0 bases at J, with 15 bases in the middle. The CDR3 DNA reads TGTGCCAGCAGCTTTACTTTAGTGCGGGCCTCTGGGGCCAACGTCCTGACTTTC. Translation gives CASSFTLVRASGANVLTF.

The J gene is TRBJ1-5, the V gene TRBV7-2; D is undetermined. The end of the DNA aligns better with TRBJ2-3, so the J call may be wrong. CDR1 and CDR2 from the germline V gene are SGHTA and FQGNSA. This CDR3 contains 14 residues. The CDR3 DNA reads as TGTGCCAGCAGCTTAACCTGGGGCACAGATACGCAGTATTTT. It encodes CASSLTWGTDTQYF.

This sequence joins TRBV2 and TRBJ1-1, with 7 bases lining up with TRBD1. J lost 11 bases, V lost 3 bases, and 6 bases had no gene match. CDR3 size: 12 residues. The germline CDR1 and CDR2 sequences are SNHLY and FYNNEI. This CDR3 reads CASSDDRALAFF. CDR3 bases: TGTGCCAGCAGTGATGACAGGGCGCTTGCTTTCTTT.

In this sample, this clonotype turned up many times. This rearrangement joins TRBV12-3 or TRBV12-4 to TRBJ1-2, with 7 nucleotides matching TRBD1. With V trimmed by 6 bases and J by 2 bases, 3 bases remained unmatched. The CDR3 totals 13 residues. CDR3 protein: CASSLTGNYGYTF. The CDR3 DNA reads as TGTGCCAGCAGCTTGACAGGGAACTATGGCTACACCTTC.

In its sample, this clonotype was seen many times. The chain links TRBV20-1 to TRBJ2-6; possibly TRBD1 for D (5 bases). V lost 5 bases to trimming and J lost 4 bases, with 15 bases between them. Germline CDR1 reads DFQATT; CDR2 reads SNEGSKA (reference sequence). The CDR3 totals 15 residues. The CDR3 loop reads CSAQAPGSGANVLTF. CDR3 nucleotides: TGCAGTGCTCAGGCGCCAGGGTCCGGGGCCAACGTCCTGACTTTC.